This T cell receptor (beta chain) emerged from a study of OX40 agonist ivuxolimab in advanced cancers. Study-level background: Patients were dosed intravenously with ivuxolimab at 0.01 to 10 mg/kg every 2 weeks.

Patients with autoimmune history or systemic immunosuppression were excluded. Some clones are missing from TCRdb's copy, which holds only in-frame ones; the method was immunoSEQ multiplex PCR. In the table there are about 17,000 clones, over 75% of which are singletons. Sequences were derived from CD4+ or CD8+ T cells sorted from blood, sampled in a trial of the OX40 agonist ivuxolimab. The receptor comes from an adult with an advanced solid tumor such as melanoma, head and neck, liver or kidney cancer.

The CDR3 nucleotides are TGTGCCAGCAGCGTTTCTCAGGCCCATGAGCAGTTCTTC. Protein product: CASSVSQAHEQFF. The chain combines TRBV9 with TRBJ2-1; D is unresolved. V was trimmed by 2 bases and J by 8 bases, leaving 11 bases between them. Germline V lookup: CDR1 SGDLS, CDR2 YYNGEE. The CDR3 runs to 13 residues.